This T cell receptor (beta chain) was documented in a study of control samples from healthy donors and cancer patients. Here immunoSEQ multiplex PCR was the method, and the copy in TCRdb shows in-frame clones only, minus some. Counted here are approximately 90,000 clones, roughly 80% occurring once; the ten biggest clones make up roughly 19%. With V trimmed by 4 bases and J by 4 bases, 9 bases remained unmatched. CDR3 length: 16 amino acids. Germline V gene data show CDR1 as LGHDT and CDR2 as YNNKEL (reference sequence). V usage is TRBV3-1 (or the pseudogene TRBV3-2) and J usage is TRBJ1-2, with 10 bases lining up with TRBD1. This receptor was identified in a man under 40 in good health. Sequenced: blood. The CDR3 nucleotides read TGTGCCAGCAGCCCCGGGACAGGGGATGTGAGCTATGGCTACACCTTC. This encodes CASSPGTGDVSYGYTF.